The present T cell receptor beta chain was sequenced within a study of beta chain features in type 1 diabetes. Across the whole study: Healthy donors and patients showed comparable age, gender and cell yields.

The study's findings and limits: Researchers report that Type 1 diabetes patients had moderately but significantly shorter TCRB CDR3s across all four CD4+ subsets. Healthy donors had naive, central memory and Treg TCRB repertoires that appeared less similar than those seen among patients. Any PCR bias toward short templates would affect both groups alike.

Cells sorted by CD45RO/CCR7/CD25/CD127/CD95/CD27 comprised CD4+ naive, central memory, regulatory and stem cell-like memory cells. This clone was seen only a few times. The target antigen is unknown. The length of the CDR3 is 13 residues. V was trimmed by 7 bases and J by 4 bases, leaving 13 bases between them. Germline V gene lookup returns CDR1 MNHNS and CDR2 SASEGT. Sequencing targeted expressed TCRB transcripts, as all isolated RNA had been reverse transcribed. Produced via immunoSEQ multiplex PCR; TCRdb's table is partial and in-frame only. The sample consists of some 700,000 clones, around an eighth of them appearing once.

The specimen sequenced was naive CD4+ T cells from blood. The TCR sequence derives from a man aged 18 to 30 with type 1 diabetes. The chain uses TRBV6-1 and TRBJ1-1; D is unclear. The CDR3 sequence: CASKFEVATEAFF. The CDR3 coding sequence is TGTGCCAGCAAGTTTGAGGTAGCCACTGAAGCTTTCTTT.